This T cell receptor beta chain stems from a study of shared clonotypes between healthy human individuals. Only in-frame clones appear in the TCRdb table, and some are missing; sequencing was by immunoSEQ multiplex PCR. The data hold fewer than 3 million clones, with 85% to 95% observed a single time. Regarding this clone: Its antigen is unknown.

The study, taken as a whole, reports: Memory subsets generally showed smaller estimated richness than naive subsets did. Donor clonotype sharing was expected to depend on sequencing depth.

CDR3 length: 15 residues. The germline V gene encodes CDR1 MGHDK and CDR2 SYGVNS. The V and J ends lost 7 bases and 5 bases respectively, with 20 bases between them. The TCR originated in a man aged 18-30 years in good health. Some clones in this sample may be carry-over from other donors' samples. The specimen was naive CD4+ T cells from PBMCs. The subset: CD45RA+ positively selected. The J gene is TRBJ2-5, the V gene TRBV25-1; D might be TRBD2 (7 bases). CDR3 sequence reads: CASMMGGKGGETQYF. The CDR3 region has the DNA TGTGCCAGCATGATGGGAGGGAAGGGGGGGGAGACCCAGTACTTC.